A selection of T cell receptor beta chains follows, all from one sample in a study of Ad26.COV2.S vaccination and SARS-CoV-2 variants. Here immunoSEQ multiplex PCR was the method, and the copy in TCRdb shows in-frame clones only, minus some. Of a few hundred thousand clones listed, around 91% are singletons. Sequenced here: peripheral blood, sampled in a trial of Ad26.COV2.S vaccine versus placebo. The receptors originated from a person between 18 and 59 years old who received the Ad26.COV2.S COVID-19 vaccine or a placebo. The CDR3 runs from the conserved cysteine through the conserved F or W. A D gene is named only where the DNA matches it firmly. Expanded clones get a size class; other rows say once, few or many, or leave the size out.

V gene,J gene,clone size,D gene,CDR3 protein,CDR3 DNA
TRBV18,TRBJ2-2,few,NA,CASSPLRVAITGELFF,TGTGCCAGCTCACCACTGAGAGTGGCAATCACCGGGGAGCTGTTTTTT
TRBV28,TRBJ2-7,NA,TRBD2,CSTCTGTSGANEQYF,TGTTCAACCTGTACCGGGACTAGCGGGGCGAACGAGCAGTACTTC
TRBV7-6,TRBJ2-1,once,NA,CASSQTDNEQFF,TGTGCCAGCAGCCAAACAGACAATGAGCAGTTCTTC
TRBV6-1,TRBJ2-7,NA,TRBD2,CASSETASGRAPWSYEQYF,TGTGCCAGCAGTGAAACAGCTAGCGGGAGGGCCCCGTGGTCCTACGAGCAGTACTTC
TRBV2,TRBJ1-5,NA,TRBD1,CASGQDRVDNQPQHF,TGTGCCAGCGGTCAGGACAGGGTCGACAATCAGCCCCAGCATTTT
TRBV3-1/TRBV3-2,TRBJ1-2,NA,NA,CASSHLTRAQASGYTF,TGTGCCAGCAGCCACCTCACAAGAGCACAGGCTAGTGGCTACACCTTC
TRBV5-5,TRBJ1-6,NA,NA,CASSDRQAPIAPLHF,TGTGCCAGCAGCGACCGACAGGCCCCAATTGCACCCCTCCACTTT
TRBV7-8,TRBJ2-2,NA,TRBD2,CASSLRTSGRANTGELFF,TGTGCCAGCAGCCTCAGGACTAGCGGGAGGGCTAACACCGGGGAGCTGTTTTTT
TRBV4-3,TRBJ2-1,NA,NA,CASSQAFPRSEVEQFF,TGCGCCAGCAGCCAAGCTTTCCCACGATCGGAGGTTGAGCAGTTCTTC
TRBV28,TRBJ2-4,NA,NA,CASSSVFRRGQKGKNIQYF,TGTGCCAGCAGTTCGGTGTTTAGGAGGGGGCAAAAGGGCAAAAACATTCAGTACTTC
TRBV11-3,TRBJ2-1,NA,TRBD1,CASSHHGTGHNEQFF,TGTGCCAGCTCTCACCACGGGACAGGGCACAATGAGCAGTTCTTC
TRBV19,TRBJ1-2,once,TRBD1,CASSFWDRARDGGYTF,TGTGCCAGTAGTTTCTGGGACAGGGCGCGAGATGGGGGCTACACCTTC
TRBV4-1,TRBJ2-7,NA,NA,CASSQDNTLRIYEQYF,TGCGCCAGCAGCCAAGATAACACCCTGAGGATTTACGAGCAGTACTTC
TRBV4-2,TRBJ2-5,NA,NA,CASSQDRVGGSGTQYF,TGTGCCAGCAGCCAAGATAGGGTCGGCGGCTCGGGGACCCAGTACTTC
TRBV7-2,TRBJ2-4,NA,NA,CASSLNGRGLDIQYF,TGTGCCAGCAGCTTAAACGGGCGGGGGCTGGACATTCAGTACTTC
TRBV2,TRBJ2-1,NA,NA,CASSESSGYNEQFF,TGTGCCAGCAGTGAAAGTAGCGGCTACAATGAGCAGTTCTTC
TRBV2,TRBJ2-1,NA,NA,CASSGMMAGRYNEQFF,TGTGCCAGCAGTGGAATGATGGCGGGACGCTACAATGAGCAGTTCTTC
TRBV6-6,TRBJ2-3,NA,TRBD2,CASRTGTSSKGTQYF,TGTGCCAGCAGAACCGGGACTAGCTCAAAGGGTACGCAGTATTTT
TRBV5-6,TRBJ2-1,NA,TRBD2,CASSLVLAGGSSYNEQFF,TGTGCCAGCAGCTTGGTACTAGCGGGAGGGAGCTCCTACAATGAGCAGTTCTTC
TRBV6-5,TRBJ2-3,NA,TRBD2,CASSYNLAGVTDTQYF,TGTGCCAGCAGTTACAATCTAGCGGGAGTCACAGATACGCAGTATTTT
TRBV27,TRBJ2-3,NA,TRBD2,CASSSPGTSGRVTDTQYF,TGTGCCAGCAGTTCTCCCGGGACTAGCGGGAGGGTAACAGATACGCAGTATTTT
TRBV4-1,TRBJ2-6,NA,NA,CASSQERTGTLNSGANVLTF,TGCGCCAGCAGCCAAGAAAGGACGGGGACCCTCAACTCTGGGGCCAACGTCCTGACTTTC
TRBV24-1,TRBJ2-2,NA,NA,CATSDPDSTNTGELFF,TGTGCCACCAGTGACCCAGACAGCACGAACACCGGGGAGCTGTTTTTT
TRBV12-3/TRBV12-4,TRBJ2-1,NA,NA,CASSFNEQFF,TGTGCCAGCAGTTTCAATGAGCAGTTCTTC